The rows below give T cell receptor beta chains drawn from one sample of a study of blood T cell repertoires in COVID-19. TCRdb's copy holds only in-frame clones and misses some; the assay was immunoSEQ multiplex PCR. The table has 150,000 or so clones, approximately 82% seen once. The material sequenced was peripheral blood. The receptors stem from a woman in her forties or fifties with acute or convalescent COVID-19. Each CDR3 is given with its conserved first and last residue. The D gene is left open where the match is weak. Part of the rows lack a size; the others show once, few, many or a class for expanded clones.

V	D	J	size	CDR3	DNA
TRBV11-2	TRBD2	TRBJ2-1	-	CASSFQIAGGNEQFF	TGTGCCAGCAGCTTTCAGATAGCGGGGGGTAATGAGCAGTTCTTC
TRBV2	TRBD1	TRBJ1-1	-	CASRPWTGTNTEAFF	TGTGCCAGCAGACCTTGGACAGGGACGAACACTGAAGCTTTCTTT
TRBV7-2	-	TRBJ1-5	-	CASSLDRQGRNYFNQPQHF	TGTGCCAGCAGCTTAGATCGGCAGGGTAGGAACTATTTTAATCAGCCCCAGCATTTT
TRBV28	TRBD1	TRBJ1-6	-	CASSFRQGRSSPLHF	TGTGCCAGCAGCTTTCGACAGGGGAGGAGTTCACCCCTCCACTTT
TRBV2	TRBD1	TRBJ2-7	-	CASSEQGRGLIEQYF	TGTGCCAGCAGTGAACAAGGCAGGGGGCTTATCGAGCAGTACTTC
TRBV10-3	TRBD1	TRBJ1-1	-	CATESGTVGTEAFF	TGTGCCACGGAGTCCGGGACAGTGGGAACTGAAGCTTTCTTT
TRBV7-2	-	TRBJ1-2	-	CASSPDPQYGYTF	TGTGCCAGCAGCCCAGACCCACAGTATGGCTACACCTTC
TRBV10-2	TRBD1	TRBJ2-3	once	CASALTGGVTDTQYF	TGCGCCAGCGCACTTACAGGGGGCGTCACAGATACGCAGTATTTT
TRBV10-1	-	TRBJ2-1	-	CASSDGAYNEQFF	TGCGCCAGCAGTGACGGGGCCTACAATGAGCAGTTCTTC
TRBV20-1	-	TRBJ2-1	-	CSASVLELEQFF	TGCAGTGCTAGTGTACTGGAGCTTGAGCAGTTCTTC
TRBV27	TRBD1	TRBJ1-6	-	CASSTDRGSSPLHF	TGTGCCAGCAGCACAGACAGGGGTAGTTCACCCCTCCACTTT
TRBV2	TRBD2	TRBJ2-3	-	CASSDLAGAGTDTQYF	TGTGCCAGCAGTGATCTAGCGGGAGCAGGCACAGATACGCAGTATTTT
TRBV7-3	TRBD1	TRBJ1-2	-	CASSLPGQGAVGYTF	TGTGCCAGCAGCCTACCGGGACAGGGGGCGGTAGGCTACACCTTC
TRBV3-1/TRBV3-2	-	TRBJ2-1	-	CASSPLGRSEQFF	TGTGCCAGCAGCCCCTTGGGTAGGAGTGAGCAGTTCTTC
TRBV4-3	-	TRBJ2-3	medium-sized	CASSQDRGTDTQYF	TGCGCCAGCAGCCAAGATAGGGGAACAGATACGCAGTATTTT
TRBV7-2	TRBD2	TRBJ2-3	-	CASSRGGDANTQYF	TGTGCCAGCAGCCGGGGGGGGGATGCTAATACGCAGTATTTT
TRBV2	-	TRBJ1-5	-	CASGEARAQHF	TGTGCCAGCGGGGAGGCGAGGGCCCAGCATTTT
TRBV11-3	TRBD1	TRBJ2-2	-	CASSALHRGPGELFF	TGTGCCAGCAGCGCCCTACACAGGGGCCCCGGGGAGCTGTTTTTT
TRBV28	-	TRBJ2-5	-	CASSATGTQYF	TGTGCCAGCAGTGCCACCGGGACCCAGTACTTC
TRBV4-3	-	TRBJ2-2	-	CASSQQRTTSGELFF	TGCGCCAGCAGCCAACAGAGGACTACATCCGGGGAGCTGTTTTTT
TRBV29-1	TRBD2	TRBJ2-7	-	CSVALASGNYEQYF	TGCAGCGTTGCCTTGGCTAGCGGGAACTACGAGCAGTACTTC
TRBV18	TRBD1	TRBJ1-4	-	CASSLRDRGNEKLFF	TGTGCCAGCTCGCTTAGGGACAGGGGAAATGAAAAACTGTTTTTT
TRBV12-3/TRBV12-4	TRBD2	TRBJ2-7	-	CASSYGGYYEQYF	TGTGCCAGCAGTTACGGGGGGTATTACGAGCAGTACTTC
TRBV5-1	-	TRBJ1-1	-	CASSLSSGVGAEAFF	TGCGCCAGCAGCTTGTCTTCAGGGGTCGGGGCTGAAGCTTTCTTT
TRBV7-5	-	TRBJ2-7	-	CARSFQEQIYSSYEQYF	TGTGCCAGAAGCTTCCAGGAACAAATCTACAGCTCCTACGAGCAGTACTTC
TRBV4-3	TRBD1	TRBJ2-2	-	CASSRVGDRHTGELFF	TGCGCCAGCAGCCGTGTGGGGGACAGACACACCGGGGAGCTGTTTTTT
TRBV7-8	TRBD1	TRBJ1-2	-	CASSPGQGYGYTF	TGTGCCAGCAGCCCAGGACAGGGGTATGGCTACACCTTC
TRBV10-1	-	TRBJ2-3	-	CASSDFPGDTQYF	TGCGCCAGCAGTGACTTCCCCGGAGATACGCAGTATTTT
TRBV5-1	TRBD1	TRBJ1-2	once	CASRTGQGIYGYTF	TGCGCCAGCAGGACGGGACAGGGGATCTATGGCTACACCTTC
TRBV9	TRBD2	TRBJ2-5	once	CASSVGSGGVETQYF	TGTGCCAGCAGCGTAGGTAGCGGGGGGGTGGAGACCCAGTACTTC
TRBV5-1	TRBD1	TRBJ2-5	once	CASSFTGTGEETQYF	TGCGCCAGCAGCTTTACCGGGACAGGAGAGGAGACCCAGTACTTC
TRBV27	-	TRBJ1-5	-	CASSASRGSQPQHF	TGTGCCAGCAGTGCCTCTCGTGGGAGTCAGCCCCAGCATTTT
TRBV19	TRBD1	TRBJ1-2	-	CASTTGQQYNYGYTF	TGTGCCAGTACGACGGGACAGCAATATAACTATGGCTACACCTTC
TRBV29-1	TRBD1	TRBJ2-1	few	CSVGQGGYNEQFF	TGCAGCGTTGGACAGGGGGGGTACAATGAGCAGTTCTTC
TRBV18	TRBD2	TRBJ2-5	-	CASSPRSTSGGQETQYF	TGTGCCAGCTCACCACGATCGACTAGCGGGGGCCAAGAGACCCAGTACTTC
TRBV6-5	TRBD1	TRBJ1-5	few	CASSYSGGAGDQPQHF	TGTGCCAGCAGTTACTCAGGGGGCGCAGGGGATCAGCCCCAGCATTTT
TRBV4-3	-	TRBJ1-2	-	CASSHFDRRNGYTF	TGCGCCAGCAGCCACTTCGACAGAAGGAATGGCTACACCTTC
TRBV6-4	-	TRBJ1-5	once	CASSDSMGLGNQPQHF	TGTGCCAGCAGTGACTCGATGGGGCTCGGCAATCAGCCCCAGCATTTT
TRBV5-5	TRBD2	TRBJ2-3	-	CASSRTPQRGGRISTDTQYF	TGTGCCAGCAGCCGAACGCCCCAGCGGGGGGGTCGAATAAGCACAGATACGCAGTATTTT
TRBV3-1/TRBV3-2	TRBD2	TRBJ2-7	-	CASSQGGLASEQYF	TGTGCCAGCAGCCAAGGGGGACTAGCGAGCGAGCAGTACTTC
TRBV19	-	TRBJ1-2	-	CASSMRQVYGYTF	TGTGCCAGTAGTATGCGACAGGTCTATGGCTACACCTTC
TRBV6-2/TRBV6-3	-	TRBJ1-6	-	CASSFRGHQLAGRNSPLHF	TGTGCCAGCAGTTTTAGGGGACACCAACTCGCAGGGCGAAATTCACCCCTCCACTTT
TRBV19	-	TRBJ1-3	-	CASSPSGASGNTIYF	TGTGCCAGTAGTCCGTCGGGTGCCTCTGGAAACACCATATATTTT
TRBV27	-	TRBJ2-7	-	CASSLRNRVEQYF	TGTGCCAGCAGTCTCAGAAACAGGGTCGAGCAGTACTTC
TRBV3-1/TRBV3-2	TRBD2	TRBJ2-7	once	CASSPRTSGGVNEQYF	TGTGCCAGCAGCCCACGGACTAGCGGGGGGGTCAACGAGCAGTACTTC